The clone carrying this T cell receptor beta chain has at least ten counts. The antigen is not known. This sample was included in a study of T-cell memory formation after mild COVID-19. Study-wide points: In pre-infection memory, a portion of responding clones appeared, which suggested that cross-reactive memory joined.

The CDR3 sequence is 15 residues long. Germline values: CDR1 SGHNT, CDR2 YENEEA. With 2 bases clipped from V and 1 base from J, the junction kept 3 bases outside the gene matches. TCRdb analysed the 5' RACE reads with MiXCR anew, one entry per CDR3 protein. The sample includes under 400,000 distinct CDR3 sequences, under 25% of them seen just once. This clonotype originated in an adult woman who had mild COVID-19 (a few samples of this study predate the infection). Cell type and time point are not known. The rearrangement uses TRBV11-3 and TRBJ1-1, with 8 bases fitting TRBD1. Sequenced input: PBMCs or a T cell subset sorted from them (not recorded which). The CDR3 loop is CASSLSGTGNTEAFF. DNA for the CDR3: TGTGCCAGCAGCTTAAGCGGGACAGGGAACACTGAAGCTTTCTTT.